This TCR beta chain was captured in a study of regulatory T cells in long-lasting Graves disease. Time point reported: persistent/refractory GD, antithyroid drugs over 5 years with positive TRAb. PBMC RNA was the source of the TCR library. Each patient gave approximately 10 milliliters of EDTA-anticoagulated peripheral blood. This clonotype was observed many times. As yet, its antigen is unknown. Libraries of TCR beta came from iRepertoire HTBI primers plus Arm-PCR of CDR3 regions. TCRdb passed the multiplex PCR reads through MiXCR, listing each CDR3 protein once. The data hold roughly 400,000 distinct CDR3 sequences, with around 20% observed a single time. The germline V gene has CDR1 SQVTM and CDR2 ANQGSEA. The V end was cut by 3 bases, the J end by 2 bases, with 7 bases between. CDR3 length: 12 residues. Findings and limits, study-wide: Patients whose Graves' disease persisted exhibited lower TCR diversity than those newly diagnosed. TRBV28, TRBJ1-2 and TRBJ2-5 were segments that persistent disease favored. Not thyroid tissue but only peripheral blood was studied.

V is TRBV29-1 and J is TRBJ1-2; D ambiguous. This sequence originates from a female donor with Graves disease. This specimen was peripheral blood mononuclear cells (PBMCs), taken when the disease was refractory, from a patient treated with antithyroid drugs. DNA for the CDR3: TGCAGCGTTGAGTACGCAAACTATGGCTACACCTTC. It specifies CSVEYANYGYTF.